Shown below are 12 T cell receptor beta chains from a single sample sequenced in a study of OX40 agonist ivuxolimab in advanced cancers. Here immunoSEQ multiplex PCR was the method, and the copy in TCRdb shows in-frame clones only, minus some. The sample has about 48,000 clones, about 81% seen once. The sequencing here drew on CD4+ or CD8+ T cells sorted from blood, taken in a trial of the OX40 agonist ivuxolimab. The receptors here all came from an adult with an advanced solid tumor such as melanoma, head and neck, liver or kidney cancer.

The V gene is TRBV19, the J gene TRBJ2-3; 7 nucleotides agree with TRBD1. The junction had 9 bases not matched to a gene; V was cut back by 9 bases and J by 0 bases. The CDR3 is 15 amino acids. CDR1 and CDR2 from the germline V gene are LNHDA and SQIVND (reference sequence). In nucleotides, the CDR3 is TGTGCCAGCACTTCGCGGACAGGCAGCACAGATACGCAGTATTTT. It codes for CASTSRTGSTDTQYF.

The rearrangement links TRBV6-1 to TRBJ2-1, with unresolved D. The length of the CDR3 is 15 residues. V was clipped by 1 base and J by 0 bases, with 7 bases between them. Germline CDR1 MNHNS, CDR2 SASEGT. This CDR3 reads CASSEGRDSYNEQFF. In DNA form, the CDR3 reads TGTGCCAGCAGTGAAGGCCGCGACTCCTACAATGAGCAGTTCTTC.

A few counts support this clone. V and J are TRBV21-1 and TRBJ1-2. TRBV21-1 is assigned pseudogene status. CDR3 length: 14 amino acids. The CDR3: CASSKEGREGDYTF. Written as DNA, the CDR3 is TGTGCCAGCAGCAAAGAAGGAAGGGAAGGCGACTACACCTTC.

V gene TRBV18 combines with J gene TRBJ1-4; D remains unclear. CDR1 and CDR2 from the germline V gene are KGHSH and LQKENI. V was shortened by 2 bases and J by 7 bases, with 17 bases between the two germline ends. This CDR3 is built from 16 residues. CDR3 in amino acids: CASSPDTGLLGEKLFF. The CDR3 DNA sequence: TGTGCCAGCTCACCAGACACCGGCCTCTTAGGTGAAAAACTGTTTTTT.

The J gene is TRBJ1-4, the V gene TRBV15; D possibly corresponds to TRBD1 (5 bases). The germline CDR1 and CDR2 sequences are LNHNV and YYDKDF (reference sequence). V gave up 9 bases and J gave up 8 bases, with 19 bases separating them. This CDR3 has 14 amino acids. CDR3 coding DNA: TGTGCCACTCGCGGCCGGGACTCTGCGGAAAAACTGTTTTTT. Protein: CATRGRDSAEKLFF.

This clone was seen just once. This chain links TRBV2 with TRBJ2-6; no firm D call. CDR3 length equals 15 residues. Germline CDR1 is SNHLY and CDR2 is FYNNEI. Trimming took 6 bases from V and 1 from J, leaving 10 bases between them. The CDR3 nucleotides are TGTGCCAGCAGCTCGACCCCTTCTGGGGCCAACGTCCTGACTTTC. It encodes CASSSTPSGANVLTF.

This clone was recorded a few times. The chain employs TRBV2 and TRBJ2-2; no definite D call. Trimming removed 1 base at V and 3 bases at J, with 3 bases between. The CDR3 has 13 residues. CDR1 is SNHLY and CDR2 is FYNNEI in the germline V gene. Here the CDR3 reads CASSEEHTGELFF. The CDR3 DNA reads TGTGCCAGCAGTGAAGAGCACACCGGGGAGCTGTTTTTT.

This clone was detected only once. The V call is TRBV27, the J call TRBJ2-1; 11 bases map to TRBD2. The CDR3 contains 15 residues. The germline V gene encodes CDR1 MNHEY and CDR2 SMNVEV (reference sequence). V shed 3 bases, J shed 7 bases, and the junction held 5 bases outside the gene matches. The CDR3 loop is CASSFLASGRNEQFF. The CDR3 nucleotides are TGTGCCAGCAGTTTTTTGGCTAGCGGGAGGAATGAGCAGTTCTTC.

The chain is built from TRBV9 and TRBJ1-2, with 8 bases aligning to TRBD1. V lost 0 bases, J lost 5 bases, and 6 bases stayed unmatched. The germline V gene has CDR1 SGDLS and CDR2 YYNGEE. The CDR3 has 15 residues. The CDR3 coding sequence is TGTGCCAGCAGCGTAGATGACAGGGGATGGTATGGCTACACCTTC. This codes for CASSVDDRGWYGYTF.

The rearrangement joins TRBV6-1 to TRBJ2-6; D might be TRBD1 or TRBD2, each matching 5 bases. CDR3 length equals 17 residues. Between the trimmed V and J ends, which lost 3 bases and 0 bases, there was a span of 12 bases. Per the germline V gene, CDR1 is MNHNS and CDR2 is SASEGT. In nucleotides, the CDR3 is TGTGCCAGCAGTGAGGGGGTCCTCTACTCTGGGGCCAACGTCCTGACTTTC. Translation: CASSEGVLYSGANVLTF.

The chain is built from TRBV5-4 and TRBJ2-1; D remains ambiguous. The CDR3 is made up of 14 amino acids. The germline V gene has CDR1 SGHNT and CDR2 YYREEE (reference sequence). The V end lost 1 base, the J end lost 6 bases, and 11 bases lay between the germline ends. CDR3: CASSLWARPNEQFF. CDR3 bases: TGTGCCAGCAGCTTGTGGGCTAGACCCAATGAGCAGTTCTTC.

This clone was picked up a small number of times. The chain combines TRBV19 with TRBJ2-3; D is ambiguous. V lost 4 bases and J 4 bases, leaving 9 bases between the germline ends. This CDR3 is 13 amino acids long. Germline-derived CDR1 and CDR2 are LNHDA and SQIVND (reference sequence). CDR3 amino acids: CASSTWSADTQYF. In nucleotides, the CDR3 is TGTGCCAGTAGTACATGGTCCGCAGATACGCAGTATTTT.